The 21 T cell receptor beta chains below were found in one sample sequenced in a study of blood T cell repertoires in COVID-19. Method: immunoSEQ multiplex PCR; TCRdb's copy keeps in-frame clones and lacks some. The sample lists about 130,000 clones; roughly four fifths were seen once. Material: peripheral blood. These receptors were obtained from a man aged 30 to 45 with COVID-19, enrolled during active disease.

V is TRBV27 and J is TRBJ2-7, with TRBD1 as a possible D gene (6 bases). This CDR3 is 13 amino acids long. V lost 4 bases, J lost 4 bases, and 11 bases lay in between. The germline V gene encodes CDR1 MNHEY and CDR2 SMNVEV (reference sequence). CDR3 DNA sequence: TGTGCCAGCAGTTCTGGGGGCGAGTACGAGCAGTACTTC. It encodes CASSSGGEYEQYF.

This rearrangement joins TRBV5-1 to TRBJ2-2; 7 bases align to TRBD2. The J segment lost 3 bases and the V segment lost 4 bases, leaving 9 bases of the junction unmatched. In germline, CDR1 is SGHRS, CDR2 YFSETQ. CDR3 length equals 16 residues. The CDR3 DNA reads as TGCGCCAGCAGCCCACGCGGACTAGTTCACACCGGGGAGCTGTTTTTT. Translating gives CASSPRGLVHTGELFF.

This rearrangement joins TRBV18 to TRBJ2-7, with TRBD1 matching over 7 bases. CDR1 and CDR2 from the germline V gene are KGHSH and LQKENI. This CDR3 is built from 15 residues. With 0 bases clipped from V and 1 base from J, the junction kept 3 bases outside the gene matches. CDR3 in DNA: TGTGCCAGCTCACCACCGACCAGGGGGTCCTACGAGCAGTACTTC. Translated: CASSPPTRGSYEQYF.

V gene TRBV2 combines with J gene TRBJ2-6; D might be TRBD1 (6 bases). V dropped 3 bases and J dropped 0 bases, with 6 bases sitting between them. Germline values: CDR1 SNHLY, CDR2 FYNNEI. The CDR3 is 15 amino acids. CDR3 nucleotide sequence: TGTGCCAGCAGTGAGACAGGCTCTGGGGCCAACGTCCTGACTTTC. Translation: CASSETGSGANVLTF.

The gene calls are TRBV11-3 and TRBJ2-1; perhaps TRBD2 as D (5 bases). Per germline, CDR1 SGHNT and CDR2 YENEEA. CDR3 size: 13 residues. The ends were cut back, 1 base at V and 7 bases at J, with 8 bases in the middle. The CDR3 nucleotides are TGTGCCAGCAGCTTAGGGGAGCGGAATGAGCAGTTCTTC. Translation gives CASSLGERNEQFF.

The V call is TRBV5-1, the J call TRBJ2-7, with 7 bases fitting TRBD2. Unmatched junction bases numbered 6, after V lost 3 bases and J lost 0 bases. Germline CDR1 reads SGHRS; CDR2 reads YFSETQ. This CDR3 region has 15 residues. CDR3 in DNA: TGCGCCAGCAGCTCTTACGGCGGGAGCTCCTACGAGCAGTACTTC. Translated: CASSSYGGSSYEQYF.

The rearrangement links TRBV3-1 (or the pseudogene TRBV3-2) to TRBJ2-7; TRBD1 is a possible D gene (5 bases). Germline V CDR1 and CDR2: LGHDT, YNNKEL (reference sequence). This CDR3 region has 13 residues. V lost 2 bases, J lost 7 bases, and 12 bases lay in between. The CDR3 loop reads CASSQNRNGEQYF. CDR3 nucleotide sequence: TGTGCCAGCAGCCAAAACAGGAACGGAGAGCAGTACTTC.

This CDR3 reads CASSEPRRGTEAFF. The CDR3 DNA reads as TGTGCCAGCAGTGAACCCCGGCGGGGGACTGAAGCTTTCTTT. The chain is built from TRBV6-1 and TRBJ1-1; D perhaps matches TRBD1 (5 bases). Germline CDR1 MNHNS, CDR2 SASEGT. This CDR3 is built from 14 residues. Trimming removed 2 bases at V and 5 bases at J, with 12 bases between.

The V call is TRBV18, the J call TRBJ1-2, with D perhaps matching TRBD1 (5 bases). The CDR3 length is 15 residues. Trimming pared 2 bases from V and 3 bases from J, leaving 13 bases between. Germline CDR1 reads KGHSH; CDR2 reads LQKENI. This CDR3 reads CASSPVEGIDYGYTF. The CDR3 DNA reads as TGTGCCAGCTCACCAGTGGAGGGGATCGACTATGGCTACACCTTC. The whole variable domain, filled in from reference TRBV18 and TRBJ1-2, reads NAGVMQNPRHLVRRRGQEARLRCSPMKGHSHVYWYRQLPEEGLKFMVYLQKENIIDESGMPKERFSAEFPKEGPSILRIQQVVRGDSAAYFCASSPVEGIDYGYTFGSGTRLTVV.

V gene TRBV24-1 combines with J gene TRBJ2-3; 12 bases are a match to TRBD1. V trimming: 4 bases; J trimming: 5 bases; junction bases outside the gene matches: 6. The CDR3 runs 16 residues. Germline assignment: CDR1 KGHDR and CDR2 SFDVKD. The CDR3 region has the DNA TGTGCCACCAGTGACCCCGGGACAGGGGGCTTAGATACGCAGTATTTT. Translating gives CATSDPGTGGLDTQYF.

V and J are TRBV24-1 and TRBJ1-2; 10 nucleotides align to TRBD1. The CDR3 runs to 17 residues. J was trimmed by 7 bases and V by 1 base; bases with no gene match: 11. From germline, CDR1 is KGHDR and CDR2 SFDVKD. CDR3 DNA sequence: TGTGCCACCAGTGATTTTGTGTCGGGACAGGGGTTTCTTGGCTACACCTTC. This encodes CATSDFVSGQGFLGYTF.

This chain links TRBV3-1 (or the pseudogene TRBV3-2) with TRBJ2-3, with 9 bases fitting TRBD1. V was pared by 4 bases and J by 0 bases, with 2 bases of the junction left unmatched. The germline gives CDR1 LGHDT, CDR2 YNNKEL (reference sequence). The CDR3 sequence is 15 residues long. The CDR3 coding sequence is TGTGCCAGCAGCCTGGGACAGGGTAGCACAGATACGCAGTATTTT. This sequence encodes CASSLGQGSTDTQYF.

The rearrangement uses TRBV4-1 and TRBJ1-5; maybe TRBD1 (6 bases). The CDR3 is 19 residues long. Germline V gene data show CDR1 as MGHRA and CDR2 as YSYEKL. V lost 0 bases to trimming and J lost 1 base, with 19 bases between them. CDR3 region: CASSQDERQGRASNQPQHF. In DNA form, the CDR3 reads TGCGCCAGCAGCCAAGATGAGAGGCAGGGGAGGGCAAGCAATCAGCCCCAGCATTTT.

Concerning this clone itself: This specimen includes other DNA sequences encoding the same CDR3. V gene TRBV2 combines with J gene TRBJ1-2; 9 bases are a match to TRBD1. The V gene end was trimmed by 6 bases and the J gene end by 0 bases; junction bases not matched to a gene: 5. The germline CDR1 and CDR2 sequences are SNHLY and FYNNEI. The CDR3 is 15 residues long. Here the CDR3 reads CASRAGTGSNYGYTF. DNA of the CDR3: TGTGCCAGCAGGGCCGGGACAGGGTCTAACTATGGCTACACCTTC.

The chain links TRBV11-3 to TRBJ2-6; D is uncertain. The CDR3 loop spans 16 amino acids. Germline V gives CDR1 SGHNT, CDR2 YENEEA. V was shortened by 2 bases and J by 0 bases, with 8 bases between the two germline ends. The CDR3 DNA reads as TGTGCCAGCAGCTTACAGATCACCTCTGGGGCCAACGTCCTGACTTTC. Protein product: CASSLQITSGANVLTF.

The chain employs TRBV25-1 and TRBJ1-1; no clear D. This CDR3 contains 14 residues. Germline CDR1 reads MGHDK; CDR2 reads SYGVNS. V lost 1 base to trimming and J lost 6 bases, with 12 bases between them. The CDR3 bases are TGTGCCAGCAGTGAATCCGGGAGGGTACCTGAAGCTTTCTTT. This gives the protein CASSESGRVPEAFF. Full variable domain (missing parts from reference TRBV25-1 and TRBJ1-1): EADIYQTPRYLVIGTGKKITLECSQTMGHDKMYWYQQDPGMELHLIHYSYGVNSTEKGDLSSESTVSRIRTEHFPLTLESARPSHTSQYLCASSESGRVPEAFFGQGTRLTVV.

The rearrangement uses TRBV11-1 and TRBJ1-1, with D uncertain. The CDR3 is made up of 12 amino acids. Germline CDR1 is SGHAT and CDR2 is FQDESV (reference sequence). The V and J ends lost 0 bases and 5 bases respectively, with 4 bases between them. CDR3 sequence: CASSLARTEAFF. For the CDR3, the DNA is TGTGCCAGCAGCTTAGCGAGGACTGAAGCTTTCTTT.

The genes are TRBV5-1 and TRBJ2-1, with D possibly being TRBD1 (6 bases). The CDR3 extends over 15 amino acids. With 3 bases removed from V and 0 bases from J, the gap between germline ends came to 10 bases. Germline CDR1 and CDR2: SGHRS and YFSETQ. The CDR3 region is CASSYQGSSYNEQFF. The CDR3 region has the DNA TGCGCCAGCAGCTACCAGGGGAGCTCCTACAATGAGCAGTTCTTC.

The chain carries TRBV19 and TRBJ1-5; 7 nucleotides match TRBD1. V lost 10 bases, J lost 4 bases, and 13 bases stayed unmatched. There are 15 residues in the CDR3. The germline V gene has CDR1 LNHDA and CDR2 SQIVND (reference sequence). The CDR3 is CATTLTGNRNQPQHF. As DNA, the CDR3 is TGTGCCACCACACTGACAGGGAATCGTAATCAGCCCCAGCATTTT.

The chain combines TRBV2 with TRBJ2-3, with no clear D. This CDR3 has 15 amino acids. V was pared by 4 bases and J by 6 bases, with 17 bases between. CDR1 is SNHLY, CDR2 FYNNEI, per germline. CDR3 coding DNA: TGTGCCAGCAGTGTGACTGCCCGATTTTCGGATACGCAGTATTTT. Translating gives CASSVTARFSDTQYF. The complete variable domain, with remaining parts taken from reference TRBV2 and TRBJ2-3, reads EPEVTQTPSHQVTQMGQEVILRCVPISNHLYFYWYRQILGQKVEFLVSFYNNEISEKSEIFDDQFSVERPDGSNFTLKIRSTKLEDSAMYFCASSVTARFSDTQYFGPGTRLTVL.

The V gene is TRBV19, the J gene TRBJ2-2; TRBD1 agrees at 10 bases. V shed 5 bases and J 5 bases; nucleotides not matched to a gene: 8. This CDR3 is built from 16 residues. The germline V gene has CDR1 LNHDA and CDR2 SQIVND (reference sequence). This CDR3 reads CASSPKGQGSTGELFF. CDR3 in DNA: TGTGCCAGTAGTCCAAAGGGACAGGGGAGTACCGGGGAGCTGTTTTTT.